The 15 T cell receptor beta chains presented below share a single source sample, sequenced in a study of blood T cell repertoires in COVID-19. Clones were read by immunoSEQ multiplex PCR, and TCRdb kept only the in-frame ones, dropping some. The sample lists some 150,000 clones, about 76% occurring once. Source material: peripheral blood. The origin of the receptors is a woman aged 55-70 years with active or convalescent COVID-19.

The chain couples TRBV21-1 to TRBJ2-7; the table's D call, TRBD2, was not checked against the DNA. TRBV21-1 represents a pseudogene. This CDR3 region has 16 residues. CDR3 amino acids: CASSKVRGKPSYEQYV. CDR3 DNA: TGTGCCAGCAGCAAAGTCCGGGGAAAACCCTCCTACGAGCAGTACGTC.

This chain uses TRBV11-3 with TRBJ2-2; D is perhaps TRBD1 (6 bases). Trimming shortened V by 6 bases and J by 6 bases, and 17 bases separated the two germline ends. Germline assignment: CDR1 SGHNT and CDR2 YENEEA. This CDR3 has 15 amino acids. DNA of the CDR3: TGTGCCAGCAGTCCCAGAGGGGGAAATTCCGGGGAGCTGTTTTTT. This gives the protein CASSPRGGNSGELFF.

J is TRBJ1-2 and V is TRBV6-1; D may be TRBD1 (6 bases). CDR1 MNHNS and CDR2 SASEGT come from the germline V gene. CDR3 length: 15 amino acids. V was shortened by 0 bases and J by 5 bases, with 13 bases between the two germline ends. The CDR3 is CASSEARGADYGYTF. In nucleotides, the CDR3 is TGTGCCAGCAGTGAAGCGCGGGGGGCTGATTATGGCTACACCTTC.

The J gene is TRBJ1-3, the V gene TRBV5-1, with D tentatively TRBD1 (6 bases). The CDR3 is made up of 15 amino acids. Looked up from germline, CDR1 is SGHRS and CDR2 is YFSETQ. Trimming removed 2 bases at V and 4 bases at J, with 13 bases between. This chain's CDR3 is CASSFSGQSGNTIYF. In nucleotides, the CDR3 is TGCGCCAGCAGCTTCTCCGGACAGTCCGGAAACACCATATATTTT.

The chain joins TRBV9 to TRBJ2-5, with 10 bases aligning to TRBD2. Germline-derived CDR1 and CDR2 are SGDLS and YYNGEE. The V segment lost 0 bases and the J segment 5 bases; nucleotides outside the gene matches: 10. The CDR3 extends over 17 amino acids. The CDR3 DNA sequence: TGTGCCAGCAGCGTAGGCGGAGCGGGAGGGCCGTGGGAGACCCAGTACTTC. The encoded protein is CASSVGGAGGPWETQYF. Full variable domain (outside the CDR3, taken from reference TRBV9 and TRBJ2-5): DSGVTQTPKHLITATGQRVTLRCSPRSGDLSVYWYQQSLDQGLQFLIQYYNGEERAKGNILERFSAQQFPDLHSELNLSSLELGDSALYFCASSVGGAGGPWETQYFGPGTRLLVL.

V gene TRBV28 combines with J gene TRBJ1-3; 8 nucleotides align to TRBD1. After removal of 1 base from V and 4 bases from J, the junction contained 3 bases not matched to a gene. The CDR3 covers 15 residues. Germline assignment: CDR1 MDHEN and CDR2 SYDVKM. The CDR3 bases are TGTGCCAGCAGTTTATCGACAGGGGCCGGAAACACCATATATTTT. As protein: CASSLSTGAGNTIYF.

This sequence joins TRBV7-9 and TRBJ2-3; 7 bases are shared with TRBD2. The trim removed 5 bases at V and 4 bases at J, leaving 18 bases unmatched. CDR3 size: 18 residues. Germline lookup yields CDR1 SEHNR and CDR2 FQNEAQ (reference sequence). Written as DNA, the CDR3 is TGTGCCAGCAGCGGGATTCCGACTAGCCACCGGTTTCCAGATACGCAGTATTTT. It translates to CASSGIPTSHRFPDTQYF. The full variable domain, in which reference TRBV7-9 and TRBJ2-3 provide the parts outside the CDR3, is DTGVSQNPRHKITKRGQNVTFRCDPISEHNRLYWYRQTLGQGPEFLTYFQNEAQLEKSRLLSDRFSAERPKGSFSTLEIQRTEQGDSAMYLCASSGIPTSHRFPDTQYFGPGTRLTVL.

This clone has a handful of counts. The rearrangement joins TRBV5-4 to TRBJ2-2; unclear D gene. V lost 0 bases to trimming and J lost 7 bases, with 16 bases between them. This CDR3 is built from 16 residues. Germline CDR1 is SGHNT and CDR2 is YYREEE (reference sequence). The CDR3 reads CASSLGSSAASGELFF. The CDR3, as DNA: TGTGCCAGCAGCTTGGGGAGTAGTGCCGCGAGCGGGGAGCTGTTTTTT. The complete variable domain, with remaining parts taken from reference TRBV5-4 and TRBJ2-2, reads ETGVTQSPTHLIKTRGQQVTLRCSSQSGHNTVSWYQQALGQGPQFIFQYYREEENGRGNFPPRFSGLQFPNYSSELNVNALELDDSALYLCASSLGSSAASGELFFGEGSRLTVL.

The rearrangement joins TRBV4-3 to TRBJ1-2; D uncertain. The CDR3 length is 16 residues. CDR1 is LGHNA and CDR2 is YSLEER in the germline V gene. V gave up 4 bases and J gave up 2 bases, with 17 bases separating them. The CDR3 here is CASSLGRWASNYGYTF. The CDR3 DNA reads as TGCGCCAGCAGCCTCGGCCGGTGGGCCTCCAACTATGGCTACACCTTC.

The CDR3 is CASTPEGARGSGYIQYF. CDR3 nucleotide sequence: TGTGCCAGTACCCCTGAGGGGGCCCGGGGTAGCGGATACATTCAGTACTTC. The chain couples TRBV19 to TRBJ2-4; a weak D match, TRBD1 (7 bases). The CDR3 is 17 amino acids. From germline, CDR1 is LNHDA and CDR2 SQIVND (reference sequence). V dropped 7 bases and J dropped 8 bases, with 27 bases sitting between them. Full variable domain (outside the CDR3, taken from reference TRBV19 and TRBJ2-4): DGGITQSPKYLFRKEGQNVTLSCEQNLNHDAMYWYRQDPGQGLRLIYYSQIVNDFQKGDIAEGYSVSREKKESFPLTVTSAQKNPTAFYLCASTPEGARGSGYIQYFGAGTRLSVL.

The chain joins TRBV10-3 to TRBJ1-3; D is perhaps TRBD1 (5 bases). The CDR3 has 13 amino acids. Trimming removed 3 bases at V and 7 bases at J, with 10 bases between. The germline CDR1 and CDR2 sequences are ENHRY and SYGVKD. The CDR3 region is CAISEQVGNTIYF. CDR3 coding DNA: TGTGCCATCAGTGAACAGGTGGGGAACACCATATATTTT.

For this clone: Other DNA variants within this sample encode the same CDR3. The chain is built from TRBV7-9 and TRBJ2-7; D is unclear. V was shortened by 9 bases and J by 0 bases, with 9 bases between the two germline ends. The CDR3 contains 12 residues. CDR1 is SEHNR, CDR2 FQNEAQ, per germline (reference sequence). The DNA for the CDR3 is TGTGCCAGTAGCCGTAACTCCTACGAGCAGTACTTC. Translation: CASSRNSYEQYF.

This clone was detected only once. V usage is TRBV7-9 and J usage is TRBJ1-1; 9 nucleotides agree with TRBD1. CDR3 size: 16 residues. V trimming: 5 bases; J trimming: 0 bases; junction bases outside the gene matches: 7. Germline-derived CDR1 and CDR2 are SEHNR and FQNEAQ (reference sequence). The CDR3 region has the DNA TGTGCCAGCAGCCCGTGGCGGGACAGGGTGAACACTGAAGCTTTCTTT. It translates to CASSPWRDRVNTEAFF.

The chain has TRBV7-9 and TRBJ1-1; D perhaps matches TRBD1 (5 bases). The ends were cut back, 1 base at V and 4 bases at J, with 10 bases in the middle. Per the germline V gene, CDR1 is SEHNR and CDR2 is FQNEAQ (reference sequence). The CDR3 spans 14 residues. The CDR3 DNA sequence: TGTGCCAGCAGCTTAGGAATGGGGGGCACTGAAGCTTTCTTT. This translates into CASSLGMGGTEAFF.

V usage is TRBV5-4 and J usage is TRBJ1-2; D is possibly TRBD1 (5 bases). Germline values: CDR1 SGHNT, CDR2 YYREEE (reference sequence). The ends were cut back, 5 bases at V and 0 bases at J, with 14 bases in the middle. The CDR3 contains 15 residues. The CDR3 spells CASRVGPGTNYGYTF. CDR3 DNA sequence: TGTGCCAGCAGGGTCGGACCAGGGACTAACTATGGCTACACCTTC.